This TCR beta chain was identified during a study of control samples from healthy donors and cancer patients. Sequencing was performed with immunoSEQ multiplex PCR; in TCRdb, only in-frame clones are kept and a portion is missing. The sample shows roughly 52,000 clones, 95% to 97% of them seen only once. Trimming stripped 2 bases from V and 2 bases from J, with 10 bases between. The CDR3 contains 14 residues. Germline V gene lookup returns CDR1 SGHAT and CDR2 FQNNGV. The chain combines TRBV11-2 with TRBJ2-7, with D maybe TRBD1 (5 bases). The source material was blood. This receptor was taken from a woman aged 25 to 45 in good health. This chain's CDR3 is CASSLIQDTYEQYF. The CDR3 DNA follows: TGTGCCAGCAGCTTAATACAGGACACCTACGAGCAGTACTTC.